This T cell receptor (beta chain) was recorded in a study of T-cell memory formation after mild COVID-19. V lost 0 bases and J lost 4, with 11 bases in between. The CDR3 extends over 14 amino acids. Germline V gene data show CDR1 as SGHRS and CDR2 as YFSETQ. 5'RACE primed at constant segments yielded TCR alpha and TCR beta cDNA libraries bearing sample barcodes and UMIs. From the 5' RACE reads, TCRdb called clonotypes with MiXCR, one entry per CDR3 protein. The sample lists 200,000 or so distinct CDR3 sequences, 16% occurring once. Study observations and caveats: Later expanders leaned CD4+, whereas clones that contracted between day 15 and 85 were balanced CD4/CD8. What remained unconfirmed was the SARS-CoV-2 specificity of second-wave clones peaking on day 37. Cross-reactive memory appears to have joined, as suggested by some responding clones showing up in pre-infection memory.

This clonotype was counted only a few times. The antigen is undetermined. This chain links TRBV5-1 with TRBJ2-7, with D perhaps TRBD1 (6 bases). This sequence originates from an adult woman who had mild COVID-19 (a few samples of this study predate the infection). Cell type and time point are not known. The source material was PBMCs or a T cell subset sorted from them (not recorded which). The CDR3 region is CASSLARGKYEQYF. The CDR3 DNA follows: TGCGCCAGCAGCTTGGCCAGGGGCAAGTACGAGCAGTACTTC.